The TCR beta chain under discussion was sequenced for a study of human T cells and chemical hapten exposure. Overall study findings and caveats: PT1 expanded TCR numbers tracked positively with patch test score.

TCRdb analysed the RACE reads with MiXCR anew, one entry per CDR3 protein. This sample has some 340,000 distinct CDR3 sequences; 6% to 8.5% occur once, and the top ten carry approximately 8%. This clonotype was seen only a few times. Its antigen is as yet unknown. Time point: patch test 1, 2 weeks after DPC sensitization. Treatment in this sample: therapeutic diphenylcyclopropenone sensitization with weekly scalp DPC. Deletions cut 5 bases from V and 0 bases from J, with 17 bases between. Germline loops: CDR1 SGHTA, CDR2 FQGNSA. The CDR3 has 17 amino acids. The source was whole blood, collected in connection with sensitization to the hapten diphenylcyclopropenone (DPC). The genes are TRBV7-2 and TRBJ2-1; D is perhaps TRBD1 or TRBD2 (6 bases each). The sequence came from a woman between 18 and 29 years old with alopecia areata. Some clones in this sample may be carry-over from other donors' samples. The DNA of the CDR3 is TGTGCCAGCAGCCCACAGGAATCGGGGGCCTCCTACAATGAGCAGTTCTTC. Its translation is CASSPQESGASYNEQFF.